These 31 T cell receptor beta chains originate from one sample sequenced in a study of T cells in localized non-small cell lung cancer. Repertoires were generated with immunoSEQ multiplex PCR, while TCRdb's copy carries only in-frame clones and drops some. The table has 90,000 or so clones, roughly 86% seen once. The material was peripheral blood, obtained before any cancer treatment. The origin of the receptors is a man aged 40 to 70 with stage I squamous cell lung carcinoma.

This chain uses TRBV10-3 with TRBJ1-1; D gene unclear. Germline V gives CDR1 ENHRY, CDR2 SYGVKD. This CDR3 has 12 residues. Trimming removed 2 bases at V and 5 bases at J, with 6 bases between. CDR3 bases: TGTGCCATCAGTGAGGCGGTAACTGAAGCTTTCTTT. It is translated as CAISEAVTEAFF.

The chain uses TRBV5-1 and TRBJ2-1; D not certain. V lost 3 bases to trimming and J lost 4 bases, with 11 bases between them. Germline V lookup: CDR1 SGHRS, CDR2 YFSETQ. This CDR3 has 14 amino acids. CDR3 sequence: CASSSQTEYNEQFF. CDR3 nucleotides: TGCGCCAGCAGCTCTCAAACGGAGTACAATGAGCAGTTCTTC.

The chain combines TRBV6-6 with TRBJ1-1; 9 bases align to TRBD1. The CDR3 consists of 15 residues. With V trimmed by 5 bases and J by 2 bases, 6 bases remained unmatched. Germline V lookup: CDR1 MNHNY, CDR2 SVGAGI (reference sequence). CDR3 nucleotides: TGTGCCAGCAGTGTCGAAACAGGGGGCAACACTGAAGCTTTCTTT. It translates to CASSVETGGNTEAFF.

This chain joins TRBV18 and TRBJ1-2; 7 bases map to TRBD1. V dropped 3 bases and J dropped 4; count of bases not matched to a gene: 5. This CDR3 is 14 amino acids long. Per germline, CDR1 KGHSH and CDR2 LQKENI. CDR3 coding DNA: TGTGCCAGCTCACCTCAGGACAGGTCCTATGGCTACACCTTC. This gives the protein CASSPQDRSYGYTF.

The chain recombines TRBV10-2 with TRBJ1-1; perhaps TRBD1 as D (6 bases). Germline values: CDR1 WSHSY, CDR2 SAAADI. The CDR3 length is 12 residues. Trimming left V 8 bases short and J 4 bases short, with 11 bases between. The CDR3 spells CASCRGRTEAFF. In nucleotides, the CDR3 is TGCGCCAGCTGCAGGGGTCGCACTGAAGCTTTCTTT.

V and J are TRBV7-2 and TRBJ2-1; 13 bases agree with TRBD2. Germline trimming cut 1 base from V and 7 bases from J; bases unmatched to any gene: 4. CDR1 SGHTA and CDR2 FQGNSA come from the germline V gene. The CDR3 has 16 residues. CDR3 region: CASSLVTSGGKNEQFF. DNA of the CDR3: TGTGCCAGCAGCTTAGTGACTAGCGGGGGGAAGAATGAGCAGTTCTTC.

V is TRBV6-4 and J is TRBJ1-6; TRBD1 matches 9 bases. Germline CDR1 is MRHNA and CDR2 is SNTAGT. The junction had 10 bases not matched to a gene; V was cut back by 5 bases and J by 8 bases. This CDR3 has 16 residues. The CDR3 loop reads CASSRDRVRGDSPLHF. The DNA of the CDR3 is TGTGCCAGCAGTAGGGACAGGGTGCGGGGAGATTCACCCCTCCACTTT.

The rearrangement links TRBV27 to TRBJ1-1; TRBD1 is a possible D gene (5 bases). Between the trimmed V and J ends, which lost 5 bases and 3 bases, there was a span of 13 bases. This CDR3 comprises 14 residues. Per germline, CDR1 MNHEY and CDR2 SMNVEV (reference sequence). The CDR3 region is CASSPQTVYTEAFF. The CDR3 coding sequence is TGTGCCAGCAGTCCACAGACAGTTTACACTGAAGCTTTCTTT.

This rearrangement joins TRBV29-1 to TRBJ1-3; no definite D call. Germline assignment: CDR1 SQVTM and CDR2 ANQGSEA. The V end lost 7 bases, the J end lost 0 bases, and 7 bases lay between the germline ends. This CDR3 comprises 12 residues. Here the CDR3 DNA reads TGCAGCGGCACAAACTCTGGAAACACCATATATTTT. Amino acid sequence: CSGTNSGNTIYF.

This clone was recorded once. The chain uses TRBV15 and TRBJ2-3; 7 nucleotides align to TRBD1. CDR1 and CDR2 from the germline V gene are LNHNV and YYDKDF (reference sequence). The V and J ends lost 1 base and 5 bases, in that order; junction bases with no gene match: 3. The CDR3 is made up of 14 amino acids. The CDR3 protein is CATSRVTGRDTQYF. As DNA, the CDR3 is TGTGCCACCAGCAGAGTGACAGGGAGAGATACGCAGTATTTT.

CDR3 DNA: TGTGCCAGCACTGGACAGGGGTACGGCTACACCTTC. Residues: CASTGQGYGYTF. The chain recombines TRBV2 with TRBJ1-2; 9 bases match TRBD1. The trim removed 7 bases at V and 8 bases at J, leaving 5 bases unmatched. The CDR3 consists of 12 residues. Germline CDR1 and CDR2: SNHLY and FYNNEI.

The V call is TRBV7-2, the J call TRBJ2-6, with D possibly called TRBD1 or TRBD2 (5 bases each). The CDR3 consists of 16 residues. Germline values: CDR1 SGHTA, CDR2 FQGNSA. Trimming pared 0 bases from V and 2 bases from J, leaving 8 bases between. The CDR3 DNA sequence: TGTGCCAGCAGCTTAGCGATGGGGGCTGGGGCCAACGTCCTGACTTTC. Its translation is CASSLAMGAGANVLTF.

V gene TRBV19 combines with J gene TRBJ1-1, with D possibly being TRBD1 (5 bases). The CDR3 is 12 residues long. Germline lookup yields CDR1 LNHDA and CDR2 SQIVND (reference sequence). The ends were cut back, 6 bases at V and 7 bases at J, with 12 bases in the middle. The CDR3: CASRNMGLEAFF. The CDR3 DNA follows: TGTGCCAGTAGAAACATGGGGCTTGAAGCTTTCTTT.

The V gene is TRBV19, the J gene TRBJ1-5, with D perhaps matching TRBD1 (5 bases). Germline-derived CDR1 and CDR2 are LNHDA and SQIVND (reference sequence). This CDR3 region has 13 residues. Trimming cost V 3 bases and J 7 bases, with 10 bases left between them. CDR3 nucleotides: TGTGCCAGTAGTATGTGGGGGTGGCAGCCCCAGCATTTT. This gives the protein CASSMWGWQPQHF.

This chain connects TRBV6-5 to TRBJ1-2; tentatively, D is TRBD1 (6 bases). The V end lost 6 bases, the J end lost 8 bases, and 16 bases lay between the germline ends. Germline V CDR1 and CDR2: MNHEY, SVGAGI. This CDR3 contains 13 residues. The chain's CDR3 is CASRTGTSRGYTF. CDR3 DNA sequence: TGTGCCAGCAGGACCGGGACATCTAGGGGCTACACCTTC.

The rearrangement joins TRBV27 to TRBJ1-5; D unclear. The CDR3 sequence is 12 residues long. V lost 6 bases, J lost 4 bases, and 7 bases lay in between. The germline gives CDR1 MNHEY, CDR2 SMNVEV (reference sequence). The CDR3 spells CASRATNQPQHF. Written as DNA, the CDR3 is TGTGCCAGCAGGGCTACTAATCAGCCCCAGCATTTT.

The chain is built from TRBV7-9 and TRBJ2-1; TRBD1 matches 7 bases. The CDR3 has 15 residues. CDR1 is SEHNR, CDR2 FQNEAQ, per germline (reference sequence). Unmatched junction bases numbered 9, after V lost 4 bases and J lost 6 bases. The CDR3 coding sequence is TGTGCCAGCAGCTCAATCGGACAGGCACGCAATGAGCAGTTCTTC. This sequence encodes CASSSIGQARNEQFF. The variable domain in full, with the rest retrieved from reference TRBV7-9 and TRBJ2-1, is DTGVSQNPRHKITKRGQNVTFRCDPISEHNRLYWYRQTLGQGPEFLTYFQNEAQLEKSRLLSDRFSAERPKGSFSTLEIQRTEQGDSAMYLCASSSIGQARNEQFFGPGTRLTVL.

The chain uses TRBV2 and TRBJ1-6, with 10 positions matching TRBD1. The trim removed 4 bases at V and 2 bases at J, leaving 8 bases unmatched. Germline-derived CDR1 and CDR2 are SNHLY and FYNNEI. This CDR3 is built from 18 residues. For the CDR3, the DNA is TGTGCCAGCAGTGCGACTGACAGGGGGCGCGCCTATAATTCACCCCTCCACTTT. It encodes CASSATDRGRAYNSPLHF.

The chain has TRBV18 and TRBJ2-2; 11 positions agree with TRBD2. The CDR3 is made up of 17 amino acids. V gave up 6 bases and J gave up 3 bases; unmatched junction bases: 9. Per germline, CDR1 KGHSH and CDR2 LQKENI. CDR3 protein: CASSPTSGGYYTGELFF. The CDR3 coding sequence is TGTGCCAGCTCCCCTACTAGCGGGGGCTACTACACCGGGGAGCTGTTTTTT.

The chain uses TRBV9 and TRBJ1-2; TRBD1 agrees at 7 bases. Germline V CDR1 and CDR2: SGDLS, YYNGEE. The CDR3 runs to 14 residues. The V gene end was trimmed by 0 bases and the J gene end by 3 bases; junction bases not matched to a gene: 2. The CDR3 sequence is CASSVDGTDYGYTF. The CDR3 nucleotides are TGTGCCAGCAGCGTAGACGGGACAGACTATGGCTACACCTTC. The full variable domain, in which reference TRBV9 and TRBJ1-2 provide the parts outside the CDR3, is DSGVTQTPKHLITATGQRVTLRCSPRSGDLSVYWYQQSLDQGLQFLIQYYNGEERAKGNILERFSAQQFPDLHSELNLSSLELGDSALYFCASSVDGTDYGYTFGSGTRLTVV.

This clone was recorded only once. For the CDR3, the DNA is TGTGCCAGCTCACCAGCAGTTAACTATGGCTACACCTTC. Protein: CASSPAVNYGYTF. The chain employs TRBV18 and TRBJ1-2; D unresolved. The CDR3 runs 13 residues. Germline CDR1 is KGHSH and CDR2 is LQKENI. V shed 2 bases and J shed 1 base, with 5 bases lying between them.

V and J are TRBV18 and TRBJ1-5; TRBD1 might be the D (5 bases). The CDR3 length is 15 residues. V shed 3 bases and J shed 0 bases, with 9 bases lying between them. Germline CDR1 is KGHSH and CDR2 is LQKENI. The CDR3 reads CASSPQTDSNQPQHF. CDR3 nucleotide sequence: TGTGCCAGCTCACCGCAGACAGATAGCAATCAGCCCCAGCATTTT. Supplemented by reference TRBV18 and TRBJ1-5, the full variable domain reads NAGVMQNPRHLVRRRGQEARLRCSPMKGHSHVYWYRQLPEEGLKFMVYLQKENIIDESGMPKERFSAEFPKEGPSILRIQQVVRGDSAAYFCASSPQTDSNQPQHFGDGTRLSIL.

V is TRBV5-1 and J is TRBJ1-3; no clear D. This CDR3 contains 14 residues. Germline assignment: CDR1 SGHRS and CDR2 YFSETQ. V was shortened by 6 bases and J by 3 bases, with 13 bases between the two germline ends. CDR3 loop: CASKQSFDGNTIYF. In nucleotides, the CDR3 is TGCGCCAGCAAGCAATCATTCGATGGAAACACCATATATTTT.

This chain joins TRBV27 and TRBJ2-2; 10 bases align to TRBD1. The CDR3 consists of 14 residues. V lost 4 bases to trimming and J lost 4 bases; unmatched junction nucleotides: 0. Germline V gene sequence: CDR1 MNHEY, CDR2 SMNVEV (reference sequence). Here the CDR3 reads CASSWDRGTGELFF. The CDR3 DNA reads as TGTGCCAGCAGTTGGGACAGGGGCACCGGGGAGCTGTTTTTT.

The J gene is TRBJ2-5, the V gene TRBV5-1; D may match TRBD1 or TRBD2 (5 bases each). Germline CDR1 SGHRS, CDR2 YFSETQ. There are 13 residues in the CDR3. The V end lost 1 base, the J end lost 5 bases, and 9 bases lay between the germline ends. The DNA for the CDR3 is TGCGCCAGCAGCTTGACGGGGCCGGAGACCCAGTACTTC. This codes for CASSLTGPETQYF.

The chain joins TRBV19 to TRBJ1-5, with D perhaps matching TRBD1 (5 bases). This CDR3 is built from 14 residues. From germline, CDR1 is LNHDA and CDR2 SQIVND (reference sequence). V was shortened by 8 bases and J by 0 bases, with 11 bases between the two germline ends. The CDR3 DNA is TGTGCCAGTGGGGGACTGTATAGCAATCAGCCCCAGCATTTT. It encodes CASGGLYSNQPQHF.

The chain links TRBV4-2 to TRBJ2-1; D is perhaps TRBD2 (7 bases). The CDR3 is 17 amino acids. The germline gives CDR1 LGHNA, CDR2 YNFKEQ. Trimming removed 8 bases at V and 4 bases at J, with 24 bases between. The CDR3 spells CASPRGGHGGRYNEQFF. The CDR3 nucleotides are TGTGCCAGCCCAAGAGGGGGGCACGGGGGGCGGTACAATGAGCAGTTCTTC.

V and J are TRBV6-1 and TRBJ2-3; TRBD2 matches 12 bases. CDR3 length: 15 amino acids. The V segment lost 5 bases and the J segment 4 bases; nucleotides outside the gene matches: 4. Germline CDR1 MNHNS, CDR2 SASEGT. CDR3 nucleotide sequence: TGTGCCAGCAGTCCTCTAGCGGGGGGGCCAGATACGCAGTATTTT. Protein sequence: CASSPLAGGPDTQYF.

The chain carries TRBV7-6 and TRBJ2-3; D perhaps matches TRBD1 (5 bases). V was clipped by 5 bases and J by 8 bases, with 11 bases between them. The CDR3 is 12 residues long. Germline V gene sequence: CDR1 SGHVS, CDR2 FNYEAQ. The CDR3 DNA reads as TGTGCCAGCAGCATGCCCCAGGGTACGCAGTATTTT. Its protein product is CASSMPQGTQYF. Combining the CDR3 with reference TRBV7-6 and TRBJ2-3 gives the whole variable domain GAGVSQSPRYKVTKRGQDVALRCDPISGHVSLYWYRQALGQGPEFLTYFNYEAQQDKSGLPNDRFSAERPEGSISTLTIQRTEQRDSAMYRCASSMPQGTQYFGPGTRLTVL.

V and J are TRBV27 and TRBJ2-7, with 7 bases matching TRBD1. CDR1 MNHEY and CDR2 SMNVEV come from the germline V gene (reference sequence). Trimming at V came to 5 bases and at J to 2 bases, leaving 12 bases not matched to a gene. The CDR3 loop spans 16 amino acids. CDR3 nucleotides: TGTGCCAGCAGTCTCCAAAGGGGACAGTACACCTACGAGCAGTACTTC. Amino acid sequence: CASSLQRGQYTYEQYF.

The CDR3 bases are TGTGCCAGCAGCTTTAGCTTTGCCGGTGAGCAGTTCTTC. Protein sequence: CASSFSFAGEQFF. The chain uses TRBV11-3 and TRBJ2-1, with D hard to call. The V gene lost 3 bases and the J gene lost 9 bases, with 12 bases spanning the gap. The CDR3 runs to 13 residues. The germline CDR1 and CDR2 sequences are SGHNT and YENEEA.